The 28 T cell receptor beta chains below come from one sample, sequenced in a study of T cell responses to AZD1222 COVID-19 vaccine. Assay: immunoSEQ multiplex PCR; the TCRdb copy retains only in-frame clones and omits some. The sample lists about 120,000 clones; 85% to 90% were seen once. This specimen consisted of peripheral blood, obtained 28 days after the second AZD1222 dose. These receptor sequences come from an adult who received the AZD1222 COVID-19 vaccine.

This clone was recorded a few times. The chain carries TRBV6-5 and TRBJ1-5, with 11 nucleotides matching TRBD1. Per the germline V gene, CDR1 is MNHEY and CDR2 is SVGAGI. With V trimmed by 5 bases and J by 6 bases, 6 bases remained unmatched. CDR3 length: 15 residues. The DNA of the CDR3 is TGTGCCAGCAGTCCGGACAGGGGGCAGGGTCAGCCCCAGCATTTT. Residues: CASSPDRGQGQPQHF.

This sequence joins TRBV18 and TRBJ1-1; TRBD1 agrees at 8 bases. This CDR3 is 13 amino acids long. Trimming took 6 bases from V and 4 from J; bases not matched to a gene: 4. The germline CDR1 and CDR2 sequences are KGHSH and LQKENI. This chain's CDR3 is CASSNTGGTEAFF. Written as DNA, the CDR3 is TGTGCCAGCTCTAACACAGGGGGCACTGAAGCTTTCTTT.

This clone was recorded once. The chain uses TRBV20-1 and TRBJ1-3; D is unclear. Germline V gives CDR1 DFQATT, CDR2 SNEGSKA (reference sequence). The CDR3 runs 18 residues. V lost 3 bases, J lost 0 bases, and 21 bases lay in between. Here the CDR3 reads CSASKRVLKPHSGNTIYF. CDR3 coding DNA: TGCAGTGCTAGTAAGAGGGTCTTGAAACCCCACTCTGGAAACACCATATATTTT.

The chain couples TRBV15 to TRBJ1-2; TRBD1 might be the D (6 bases). Germline V lookup: CDR1 LNHNV, CDR2 YYDKDF (reference sequence). V lost 1 base and J 4 bases, leaving 13 bases between the germline ends. This CDR3 spans 15 amino acids. The CDR3 here is CATSRGSGATYGYTF. CDR3 DNA: TGTGCCACCAGCAGAGGTTCGGGGGCCACCTATGGCTACACCTTC.

This chain links TRBV10-3 with TRBJ2-3; no clear D. Germline CDR1 reads ENHRY; CDR2 reads SYGVKD. The CDR3 sequence is 12 residues long. V was shortened by 5 bases and J by 4 bases, with 7 bases between the two germline ends. The CDR3, as DNA: TGTGCCATCAGTAGTAACGCAGATACGCAGTATTTT. It translates to CAISSNADTQYF.

This sequence joins TRBV6-6 and TRBJ1-1, with 8 bases aligning to TRBD1. Germline V gene lookup returns CDR1 MNHNY and CDR2 SVGAGI (reference sequence). Losses at the gene ends were 9 bases for V and 8 bases for J; bases not matched to a gene: 17. The CDR3 loop spans 15 amino acids. In nucleotides, the CDR3 is TGTGCCAGTGGGAGGGAATACAGGGGGTTATTGGAAGCTTTCTTT. Its protein product is CASGREYRGLLEAFF.

This clone appeared a single time. The chain recombines TRBV11-2 with TRBJ1-1, with TRBD1 identical over 10 bases. With 3 bases clipped from V and 4 bases from J, the junction kept 5 bases outside the gene matches. Germline CDR1 SGHAT, CDR2 FQNNGV. This CDR3 comprises 15 residues. CDR3 protein: CASSLLGQGSTEAFF. In DNA, the CDR3 is TGTGCCAGCAGCTTGCTGGGACAGGGGTCCACTGAAGCTTTCTTT.

CDR3 in DNA: TGTGCCAGCCGGCGGACGGAAAACACCGGGGAGCTGTTTTTT. This gives the protein CASRRTENTGELFF. The rearrangement links TRBV6-5 to TRBJ2-2, with D uncertain. V lost 8 bases and J lost 2, with 12 bases in between. Germline-derived CDR1 and CDR2 are MNHEY and SVGAGI. The CDR3 loop spans 14 amino acids.

The J gene is TRBJ1-1, the V gene TRBV27; the D gene is possibly TRBD1 (6 bases). This CDR3 spans 13 amino acids. The V and J ends lost 8 bases and 4 bases respectively, with 14 bases between them. Germline CDR1 and CDR2: MNHEY and SMNVEV (reference sequence). CDR3 sequence: CASAQQGRTEAFF. The CDR3 nucleotides are TGTGCCAGCGCACAACAGGGTCGCACTGAAGCTTTCTTT.

This clone was seen many times. The V and J genes are TRBV7-2 and TRBJ2-5, with 12 nucleotides matching TRBD2. Germline values: CDR1 SGHTA, CDR2 FQGNSA. V was clipped by 7 bases and J by 1 base; unmatched bases: 4. This CDR3 is built from 15 residues. CDR3 region: CASNLAGGFQETQYF. The CDR3 DNA sequence: TGTGCCAGCAACCTAGCGGGGGGGTTCCAAGAGACCCAGTACTTC.

This clone came up once. The V call is TRBV6-6, the J call TRBJ2-3, with a tentative D call TRBD1 (6 bases). Germline CDR1 and CDR2: MNHNY and SVGAGI (reference sequence). Trimming took off 6 bases at V and 3 bases at J, with 10 bases between the two ends. The CDR3 extends over 13 amino acids. The CDR3 loop reads CASRPTGTDTQYF. In nucleotides, the CDR3 is TGTGCCAGCAGGCCCACAGGGACAGATACGCAGTATTTT.

The chain has TRBV7-8 and TRBJ2-3; tentative D call: TRBD1 (6 bases). This CDR3 is built from 19 residues. Looked up from germline, CDR1 is SGHVS and CDR2 is FQNEAQ. V was cut by 1 base and J by 0 bases, with 20 bases left in between. This chain's CDR3 is CASSLGVLGAFLSTDTQYF. The CDR3 nucleotides read TGTGCCAGCAGCTTAGGAGTATTGGGGGCGTTCTTAAGCACAGATACGCAGTATTTT.

The V call is TRBV2, the J call TRBJ1-2, with TRBD1 identical over 7 bases. The CDR3 sequence is 13 residues long. The V segment lost 2 bases and the J segment 5 bases; nucleotides outside the gene matches: 2. Germline loops: CDR1 SNHLY, CDR2 FYNNEI. The CDR3 sequence is CASSEQGVYGYTF. In DNA form, the CDR3 reads TGTGCCAGCAGTGAACAGGGGGTGTATGGCTACACCTTC. Supplemented by reference TRBV2 and TRBJ1-2, the full variable domain reads EPEVTQTPSHQVTQMGQEVILRCVPISNHLYFYWYRQILGQKVEFLVSFYNNEISEKSEIFDDQFSVERPDGSNFTLKIRSTKLEDSAMYFCASSEQGVYGYTFGSGTRLTVV.

This chain uses TRBV12-3 or TRBV12-4 with TRBJ1-4; no clear D. Trimming took 7 bases from V and 12 from J, leaving 12 bases between them. The CDR3 contains 11 residues. Written as DNA, the CDR3 is TGTGCCAGCACCGACCGGGATGAACTGTTTTTT. Translation gives CASTDRDELFF.

This chain uses TRBV19 with TRBJ2-3, with D possibly being TRBD1 (5 bases). With 5 bases removed from V and 2 bases from J, the gap between germline ends came to 8 bases. This CDR3 has 13 amino acids. Germline lookup yields CDR1 LNHDA and CDR2 SQIVND (reference sequence). In DNA form, the CDR3 reads TGTGCCAGTAGTGACAGCTACACAGATACGCAGTATTTT. Translation gives CASSDSYTDTQYF. Drawing the rest from reference TRBV19 and TRBJ2-3, the complete variable domain is DGGITQSPKYLFRKEGQNVTLSCEQNLNHDAMYWYRQDPGQGLRLIYYSQIVNDFQKGDIAEGYSVSREKKESFPLTVTSAQKNPTAFYLCASSDSYTDTQYFGPGTRLTVL.

The gene calls are TRBV7-8 and TRBJ2-2, with a possible D match to TRBD1 (7 bases). The germline V gene encodes CDR1 SGHVS and CDR2 FQNEAQ. This CDR3 is built from 16 residues. Trimming took 5 bases from V and 4 from J, leaving 17 bases between them. The CDR3 here is CASSVLNRGGTGELFF. The CDR3 nucleotides read TGTGCCAGCAGCGTCCTTAACAGGGGAGGCACCGGGGAGCTGTTTTTT.

V is TRBV6-5 and J is TRBJ2-2, with 9 bases that match TRBD2. This CDR3 spans 15 amino acids. The germline gives CDR1 MNHEY, CDR2 SVGAGI. J gave up 3 bases and V 6 bases, and 5 bases lay outside the gene matches. The CDR3 reads CASRGGGGDTGELFF. The CDR3 nucleotides are TGTGCCAGCAGAGGCGGGGGGGGAGACACCGGGGAGCTGTTTTTT.

V usage is TRBV15 and J usage is TRBJ1-2, with TRBD1 matching 8 bases. In germline, CDR1 is LNHNV, CDR2 YYDKDF (reference sequence). The V segment lost 0 bases and the J segment 7 bases; nucleotides outside the gene matches: 10. The CDR3 loop spans 16 amino acids. The CDR3 is CATSRDTAGGGGGYTF. CDR3 nucleotides: TGTGCCACCAGCAGAGATACGGCAGGGGGCGGCGGTGGCTACACCTTC.

The V and J genes are TRBV4-2 and TRBJ1-1, with no clear D. The CDR3 totals 13 residues. Germline CDR1 and CDR2: LGHNA and YNFKEQ. Trimming shortened V by 0 bases and J by 6 bases, and 8 bases separated the two germline ends. CDR3 region: CASSQDRDAEAFF. The CDR3 DNA reads as TGTGCCAGCAGCCAAGATCGGGATGCTGAAGCTTTCTTT.

V usage is TRBV6-5 and J usage is TRBJ1-2; possibly TRBD1 for D (5 bases). This CDR3 comprises 15 residues. Germline values: CDR1 MNHEY, CDR2 SVGAGI. Trimming removed 6 bases at V and 0 bases at J, with 14 bases between. The CDR3 nucleotides read TGTGCCAGCAGGGGGCAACACCCTGCTAACTATGGCTACACCTTC. It codes for CASRGQHPANYGYTF.

The chain links TRBV7-3 to TRBJ1-1, with unresolved D. The germline V and J ends were trimmed by 5 bases and 3 bases, with 13 bases remaining between them. This CDR3 is built from 14 residues. CDR1 SGHTA and CDR2 FQGTGA come from the germline V gene. The CDR3 DNA is TGTGCCAGCAGCCCAGCTGGGGTGGACACTGAAGCTTTCTTT. Its protein product is CASSPAGVDTEAFF.

The genes are TRBV2 and TRBJ1-4; D possibly corresponds to TRBD1 (5 bases). Trimming shortened V by 6 bases and J by 0 bases, and 11 bases separated the two germline ends. The CDR3 runs 15 residues. Germline V gene data show CDR1 as SNHLY and CDR2 as FYNNEI. The CDR3 region is CASSGTVATNEKLFF. CDR3 bases: TGTGCCAGCAGCGGGACGGTTGCAACTAATGAAAAACTGTTTTTT.

This clone was picked up a small number of times. This rearrangement joins TRBV6-5 to TRBJ2-2, with D possibly TRBD1 on 6 matching bases. The CDR3 has 14 amino acids. Germline V gene data show CDR1 as MNHEY and CDR2 as SVGAGI. Trimming stripped 1 base from V and 3 bases from J, with 6 bases between. CDR3 nucleotides: TGTGCCAGCAGTTACTACAGGGACACCGGGGAGCTGTTTTTT. Protein sequence: CASSYYRDTGELFF.

This chain joins TRBV19 and TRBJ1-5; the D gene is possibly TRBD1 (5 bases). Trimming stripped 8 bases from V and 5 bases from J, with 16 bases between. From germline, CDR1 is LNHDA and CDR2 SQIVND (reference sequence). This CDR3 contains 14 residues. The CDR3 nucleotides read TGTGCCAGTGAGGGGCCCAGGACCCATCAGCCCCAGCATTTT. Translated: CASEGPRTHQPQHF. Combining the CDR3 with reference TRBV19 and TRBJ1-5 gives the whole variable domain DGGITQSPKYLFRKEGQNVTLSCEQNLNHDAMYWYRQDPGQGLRLIYYSQIVNDFQKGDIAEGYSVSREKKESFPLTVTSAQKNPTAFYLCASEGPRTHQPQHFGDGTRLSIL.

The chain joins TRBV2 to TRBJ2-1, with 7 positions matching TRBD1. The CDR3 runs 12 residues. CDR1 and CDR2 (germline): SNHLY, FYNNEI. After removal of 4 bases from V and 14 bases from J, the junction contained 8 bases not matched to a gene. This chain's CDR3 is CASSVEGQREFF. CDR3 coding DNA: TGTGCCAGCAGTGTTGAGGGACAGCGTGAGTTCTTC.

This chain links TRBV3-1 (or the pseudogene TRBV3-2) with TRBJ1-3; tentatively, D is TRBD1 (5 bases). CDR3 size: 16 residues. Trimming left V 6 bases short and J 0 bases short, with 15 bases between. Germline loops: CDR1 LGHDT, CDR2 YNNKEL (reference sequence). The CDR3 DNA follows: TGTGCCAGCAGACCCACCAGGGAAAGCTCTGGAAACACCATATATTTT. Protein: CASRPTRESSGNTIYF.

The gene calls are TRBV2 and TRBJ1-2; D is unresolved. The CDR3 contains 14 residues. Germline loops: CDR1 SNHLY, CDR2 FYNNEI. Trimming shortened V by 2 bases and J by 4 bases, and 11 bases separated the two germline ends. In DNA form, the CDR3 reads TGTGCCAGCAGTGAACAGCTATCTGGCTATGGCTACACCTTC. Protein: CASSEQLSGYGYTF.

This chain joins TRBV6-5 and TRBJ1-3; D unclear. Germline CDR1 reads MNHEY; CDR2 reads SVGAGI. The CDR3 is made up of 14 amino acids. The V end lost 4 bases, the J end lost 1 base, and 8 bases lay between the germline ends. The CDR3 protein is CASSLGHSGNTIYF. Here the CDR3 DNA reads TGTGCCAGCAGTTTAGGGCATTCTGGAAACACCATATATTTT.